One and the same sample provided the 19 T cell receptor beta chains below, sequenced in a study of shared clonotypes between healthy human individuals. The protocol was immunoSEQ multiplex PCR, while the TCRdb copy is restricted to in-frame clones and leaves out a portion. Of about 2.1 million clones in the sample, about 93% were seen once. CD45RO-negative CD8 cells positively selected for CCR7 made up the naive population, which excluded terminally differentiated effector memory CD45RA+ cells. Sequenced sample: naive CD8+ T cells from PBMCs. These receptors were collected from a man between 18 and 29 years old in good health. Some clones in this sample may be carry-over from other donors' samples.

Of note for this clone: Other DNA sequences within the sample encode an identical CDR3. This rearrangement joins TRBV9 to TRBJ2-7, with a possible D match to TRBD1 (6 bases). Germline CDR1 and CDR2: SGDLS and YYNGEE. V shed 4 bases and J shed 1 base, with 9 bases lying between them. The CDR3 is 13 amino acids. DNA of the CDR3: TGTGCCAGCAGCCCCGGGACATCCTACGAGCAGTACTTC. Protein product: CASSPGTSYEQYF. Drawing the rest from reference TRBV9 and TRBJ2-7, the complete variable domain is DSGVTQTPKHLITATGQRVTLRCSPRSGDLSVYWYQQSLDQGLQFLIQYYNGEERAKGNILERFSAQQFPDLHSELNLSSLELGDSALYFCASSPGTSYEQYFGPGTRLTVT.

The rearrangement joins TRBV7-9 to TRBJ1-4; 8 nucleotides align to TRBD1. The CDR3 spans 15 residues. The V gene end was trimmed by 4 bases and the J gene end by 8 bases; junction bases not matched to a gene: 9. Germline values: CDR1 SEHNR, CDR2 FQNEAQ (reference sequence). In DNA, the CDR3 is TGTGCCAGCAGCTCCCCAGGGGGCTTGGGGGAAAAACTGTTTTTT. Translated, it gives CASSSPGGLGEKLFF.

The chain joins TRBV9 to TRBJ1-1, with D unresolved. Trimming removed 0 bases from V and 1 base from J, with 7 bases in between. CDR1 is SGDLS and CDR2 is YYNGEE in the germline V gene. This CDR3 spans 14 amino acids. The CDR3 protein is CASSVGPTNTEAFF. CDR3 DNA sequence: TGTGCCAGCAGCGTAGGTCCAACGAACACTGAAGCTTTCTTT. Supplemented by reference TRBV9 and TRBJ1-1, the full variable domain reads DSGVTQTPKHLITATGQRVTLRCSPRSGDLSVYWYQQSLDQGLQFLIQYYNGEERAKGNILERFSAQQFPDLHSELNLSSLELGDSALYFCASSVGPTNTEAFFGQGTRLTVV.

The genes are TRBV11-2 and TRBJ2-7; 9 bases agree with TRBD2. The CDR3 totals 15 residues. CDR1 is SGHAT, CDR2 FQNNGV, per germline. Losses at the gene ends were 1 base for V and 7 bases for J; bases not matched to a gene: 8. As DNA, the CDR3 is TGTGCCAGCAGCTTAGGGTCTAGCGGGGTCCGGGAGCAGTACTTC. This sequence encodes CASSLGSSGVREQYF.

V is TRBV11-2 and J is TRBJ2-1, with D possibly matching TRBD1 (6 bases). The germline V gene has CDR1 SGHAT and CDR2 FQNNGV. The CDR3 is 15 residues long. Trimming pared 5 bases from V and 3 bases from J, leaving 14 bases between. CDR3 DNA sequence: TGTGCCAGCAGCCCCCGGGACACTAACTACAATGAGCAGTTCTTC. Amino acids: CASSPRDTNYNEQFF.

The V gene is TRBV27, the J gene TRBJ1-4; 9 positions agree with TRBD1. The CDR3 loop spans 15 amino acids. J gave up 6 bases and V 5 bases, and 7 bases lay outside the gene matches. Per the germline V gene, CDR1 is MNHEY and CDR2 is SMNVEV (reference sequence). The CDR3 protein is CASSPLTGGDEKLFF. In DNA, the CDR3 is TGTGCCAGCAGTCCGCTAACAGGGGGCGATGAAAAACTGTTTTTT.

With respect to this clone: This same CDR3 is encoded by further DNA sequences in the sample. CDR3 coding DNA: TGCAGCGTTGAAGGCGGGCGGGACAGTCCCTACGAGCAGTACTTC. Encoded protein: CSVEGGRDSPYEQYF. The J gene is TRBJ2-7, the V gene TRBV29-1; D may be TRBD1 (7 bases). The CDR3 runs 15 residues. V was shortened by 1 base and J by 2 bases, with 15 bases between the two germline ends. CDR1 and CDR2 (germline): SQVTM, ANQGSEA.

In this sample, this clone turned up a few times. The chain couples TRBV2 to TRBJ2-5, with 8 bases aligning to TRBD2. Germline CDR1 reads SNHLY; CDR2 reads FYNNEI. The CDR3 runs to 13 residues. V lost 7 bases and J lost 4; bases outside the gene matches: 5. The CDR3 coding sequence is TGTGCCAGCATGGTCCTAGCGGGAGAGACCCAGTACTTC. It is translated as CASMVLAGETQYF.

The J gene is TRBJ2-3, the V gene TRBV5-8; 9 nucleotides match TRBD1. CDR1 SGHTS and CDR2 YDEGEE come from the germline V gene. The ends lost 3 bases at V and 2 bases at J; junction bases unmatched: 1. This CDR3 is 14 amino acids long. Here the CDR3 reads CASSWDRATDTQYF. The DNA for the CDR3 is TGTGCCAGCAGCTGGGACAGGGCCACAGATACGCAGTATTTT.

The V and J genes are TRBV6-1 and TRBJ2-7; D not resolved. The CDR3 contains 15 residues. Per the germline V gene, CDR1 is MNHNS and CDR2 is SASEGT. The germline V and J ends were trimmed by 3 bases and 0 bases, with 12 bases remaining between them. Here the CDR3 DNA reads TGTGCCAGCAGTGACAGGATTCTACGCTCCTACGAGCAGTACTTC. Amino acids: CASSDRILRSYEQYF.

The V call is TRBV5-4, the J call TRBJ1-2; D unclear. Between the trimmed V and J ends, which lost 0 bases and 0 bases, there was a span of 9 bases. Germline CDR1 SGHNT, CDR2 YYREEE (reference sequence). The CDR3 loop spans 15 amino acids. Here the CDR3 reads CASSLDGRPNYGYTF. In nucleotides, the CDR3 is TGTGCCAGCAGCTTGGATGGCCGACCTAACTATGGCTACACCTTC.

This sequence joins TRBV19 and TRBJ2-7; TRBD1 aligns across 8 bases. The CDR3 totals 15 residues. Trimming took 3 bases from V and 6 from J; bases not matched to a gene: 10. Germline values: CDR1 LNHDA, CDR2 SQIVND (reference sequence). CDR3 in DNA: TGTGCCAGTAGTATGGTCGCAGGGGGCTATTCCGAGCAGTACTTC. Its protein product is CASSMVAGGYSEQYF.

The J gene is TRBJ2-1, the V gene TRBV2, with D perhaps TRBD2 (6 bases). The germline CDR1 and CDR2 sequences are SNHLY and FYNNEI. The CDR3 is 13 amino acids. Trimming left V 6 bases short and J 7 bases short, with 13 bases between. Written as DNA, the CDR3 is TGTGCCAGCAGCCCCGCCGGGGGAAATGAGCAGTTCTTC. Its protein product is CASSPAGGNEQFF.

Concerning this clone itself: Other DNA sequences in the sample encode the same CDR3. This sequence joins TRBV27 and TRBJ2-6; D remains unclear. There are 14 residues in the CDR3. Germline CDR1 reads MNHEY; CDR2 reads SMNVEV (reference sequence). The V and J ends lost 6 bases and 0 bases respectively, with 6 bases between them. The CDR3 bases are TGTGCCAGCAGCCCGTACTCTGGGGCCAACGTCCTGACTTTC. Its protein is CASSPYSGANVLTF. The full variable domain, completed using reference TRBV27 and TRBJ2-6, is EAQVTQNPRYLITVTGKKLTVTCSQNMNHEYMSWYRQDPGLGLRQIYYSMNVEVTDKGDVPEGYKVSRKEKRNFPLILESPSPNQTSLYFCASSPYSGANVLTFGAGSRLTVL.

This chain links TRBV11-2 with TRBJ2-7; no firm D call. The germline gives CDR1 SGHAT, CDR2 FQNNGV. This CDR3 has 15 amino acids. The V end lost 4 bases, the J end lost 3 bases, and 16 bases lay between the germline ends. For the CDR3, the DNA is TGTGCCAGCAGCTCCAAGGTCGTGCGGAACTACGAGCAGTACTTC. Protein sequence: CASSSKVVRNYEQYF. The variable domain in full, with the rest retrieved from reference TRBV11-2 and TRBJ2-7, is EAGVAQSPRYKIIEKRQSVAFWCNPISGHATLYWYQQILGQGPKLLIQFQNNGVVDDSQLPKDRFSAERLKGVDSTLKIQPAKLEDSAVYLCASSSKVVRNYEQYFGPGTRLTVT.

The chain has TRBV9 and TRBJ2-2, with 11 bases lining up with TRBD1. The CDR3 runs 15 residues. With 3 bases clipped from V and 2 bases from J, the junction kept 0 bases outside the gene matches. The V gene's germline CDR1 is SGDLS and CDR2 YYNGEE. Here the CDR3 reads CASSGTGGNTGELFF. In nucleotides, the CDR3 is TGTGCCAGCAGCGGGACAGGGGGCAACACCGGGGAGCTGTTTTTT.

The chain links TRBV19 to TRBJ2-3; 9 bases agree with TRBD2. Looked up from germline, CDR1 is LNHDA and CDR2 is SQIVND (reference sequence). Germline trimming cut 5 bases from V and 0 bases from J; bases unmatched to any gene: 6. This CDR3 is built from 16 residues. This chain's CDR3 is CASSPRSGGSTDTQYF. CDR3 coding DNA: TGTGCCAGTAGTCCCCGTAGCGGGGGAAGCACAGATACGCAGTATTTT.

This clone was seen just once. The chain joins TRBV4-1 to TRBJ2-1; D might be TRBD2 (6 bases). The CDR3 is 15 residues long. Per germline, CDR1 MGHRA and CDR2 YSYEKL. V shed 3 bases and J shed 3 bases, with 12 bases lying between them. The CDR3, as DNA: TGCGCCAGCAGCCACCAGCCTAGCGTCTACAATGAGCAGTTCTTC. It translates to CASSHQPSVYNEQFF.

This chain uses TRBV12-5 with TRBJ1-1; D possibly corresponds to TRBD1 (6 bases). The V and J ends lost 2 bases and 4 bases respectively, with 17 bases between them. The CDR3 covers 16 residues. Looked up from germline, CDR1 is LGHNT and CDR2 is FRNRAP. CDR3 bases: TGTGCTAGTGGTTTGCCGCCGGGGGGGCAGGGCACTGAAGCTTTCTTT. Protein sequence: CASGLPPGGQGTEAFF.